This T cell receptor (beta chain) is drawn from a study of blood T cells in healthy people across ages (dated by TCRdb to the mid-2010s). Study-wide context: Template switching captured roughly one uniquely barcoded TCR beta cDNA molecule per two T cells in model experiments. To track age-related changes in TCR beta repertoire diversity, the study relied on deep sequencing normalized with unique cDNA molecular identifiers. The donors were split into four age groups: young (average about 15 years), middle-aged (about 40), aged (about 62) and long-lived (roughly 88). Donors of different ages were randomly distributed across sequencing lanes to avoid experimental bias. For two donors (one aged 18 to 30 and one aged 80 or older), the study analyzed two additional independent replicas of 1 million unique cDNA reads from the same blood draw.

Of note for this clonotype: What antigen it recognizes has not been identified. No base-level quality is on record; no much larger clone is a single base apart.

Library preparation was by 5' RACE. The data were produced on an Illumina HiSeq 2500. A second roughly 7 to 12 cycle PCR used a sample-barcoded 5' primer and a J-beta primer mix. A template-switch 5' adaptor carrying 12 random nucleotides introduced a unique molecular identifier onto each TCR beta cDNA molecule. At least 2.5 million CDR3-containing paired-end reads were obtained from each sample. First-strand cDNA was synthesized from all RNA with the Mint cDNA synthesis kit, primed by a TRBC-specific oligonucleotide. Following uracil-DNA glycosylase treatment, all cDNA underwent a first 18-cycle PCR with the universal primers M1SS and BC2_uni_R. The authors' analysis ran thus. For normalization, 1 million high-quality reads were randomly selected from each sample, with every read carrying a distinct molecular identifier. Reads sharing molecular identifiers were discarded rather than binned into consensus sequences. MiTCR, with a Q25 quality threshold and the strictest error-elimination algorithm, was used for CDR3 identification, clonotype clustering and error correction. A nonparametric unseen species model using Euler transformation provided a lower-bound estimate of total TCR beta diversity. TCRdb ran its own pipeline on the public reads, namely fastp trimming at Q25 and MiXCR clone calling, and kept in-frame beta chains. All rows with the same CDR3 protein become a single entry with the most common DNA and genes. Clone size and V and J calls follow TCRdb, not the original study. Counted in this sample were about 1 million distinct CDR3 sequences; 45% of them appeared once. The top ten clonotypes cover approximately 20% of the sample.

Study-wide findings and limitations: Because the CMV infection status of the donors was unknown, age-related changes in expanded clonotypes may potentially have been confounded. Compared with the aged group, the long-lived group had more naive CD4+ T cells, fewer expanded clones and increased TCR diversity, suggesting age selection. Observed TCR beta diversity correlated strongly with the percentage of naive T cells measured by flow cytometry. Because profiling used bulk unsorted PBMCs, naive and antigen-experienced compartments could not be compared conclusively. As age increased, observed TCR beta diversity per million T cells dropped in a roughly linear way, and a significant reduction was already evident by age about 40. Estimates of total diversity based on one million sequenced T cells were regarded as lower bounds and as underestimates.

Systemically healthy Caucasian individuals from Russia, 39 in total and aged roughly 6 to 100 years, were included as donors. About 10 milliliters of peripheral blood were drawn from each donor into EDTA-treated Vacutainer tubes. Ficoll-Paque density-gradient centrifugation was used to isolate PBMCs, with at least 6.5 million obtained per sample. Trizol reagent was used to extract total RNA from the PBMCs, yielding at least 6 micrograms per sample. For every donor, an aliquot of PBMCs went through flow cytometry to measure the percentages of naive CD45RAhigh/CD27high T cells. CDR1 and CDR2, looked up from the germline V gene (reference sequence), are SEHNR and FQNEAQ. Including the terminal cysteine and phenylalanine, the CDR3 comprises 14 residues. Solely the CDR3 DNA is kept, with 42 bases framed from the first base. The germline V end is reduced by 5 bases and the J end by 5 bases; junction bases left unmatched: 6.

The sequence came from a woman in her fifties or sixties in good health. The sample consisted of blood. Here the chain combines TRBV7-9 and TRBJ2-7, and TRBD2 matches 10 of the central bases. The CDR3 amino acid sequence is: CASSPLAGANEQYF. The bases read TGTGCCAGCAGCCCCCTAGCGGGAGCTAACGAGCAGTACTTC.